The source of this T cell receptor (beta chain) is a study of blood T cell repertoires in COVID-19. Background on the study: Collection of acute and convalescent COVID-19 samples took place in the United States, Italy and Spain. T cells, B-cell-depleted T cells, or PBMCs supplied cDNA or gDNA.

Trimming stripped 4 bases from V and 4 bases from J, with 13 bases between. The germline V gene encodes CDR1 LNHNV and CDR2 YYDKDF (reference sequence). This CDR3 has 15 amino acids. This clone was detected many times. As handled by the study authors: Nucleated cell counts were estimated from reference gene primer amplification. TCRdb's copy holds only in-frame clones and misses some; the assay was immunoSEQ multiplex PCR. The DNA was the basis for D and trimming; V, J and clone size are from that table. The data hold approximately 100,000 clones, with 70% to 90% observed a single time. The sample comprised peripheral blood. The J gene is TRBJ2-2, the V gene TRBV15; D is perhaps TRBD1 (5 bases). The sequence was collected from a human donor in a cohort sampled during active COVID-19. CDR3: CATSTRQRPTGELFF. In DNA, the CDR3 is TGTGCCACCAGCACCCGACAGAGACCCACCGGGGAGCTGTTTTTT.